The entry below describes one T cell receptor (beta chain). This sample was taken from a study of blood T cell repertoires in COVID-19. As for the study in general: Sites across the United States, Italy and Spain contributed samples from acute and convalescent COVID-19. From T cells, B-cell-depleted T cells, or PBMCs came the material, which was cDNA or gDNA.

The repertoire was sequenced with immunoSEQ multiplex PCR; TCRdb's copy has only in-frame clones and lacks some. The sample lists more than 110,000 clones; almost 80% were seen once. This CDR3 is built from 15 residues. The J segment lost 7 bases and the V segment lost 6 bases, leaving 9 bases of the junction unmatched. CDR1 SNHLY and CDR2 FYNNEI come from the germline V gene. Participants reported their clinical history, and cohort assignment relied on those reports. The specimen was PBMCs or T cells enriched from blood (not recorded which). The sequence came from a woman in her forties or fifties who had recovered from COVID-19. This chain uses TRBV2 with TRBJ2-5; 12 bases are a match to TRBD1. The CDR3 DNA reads TGTGCCAGCAGCTCAGGGACAGGGGGCATCGGGACCCAGTACTTC. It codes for CASSSGTGGIGTQYF.